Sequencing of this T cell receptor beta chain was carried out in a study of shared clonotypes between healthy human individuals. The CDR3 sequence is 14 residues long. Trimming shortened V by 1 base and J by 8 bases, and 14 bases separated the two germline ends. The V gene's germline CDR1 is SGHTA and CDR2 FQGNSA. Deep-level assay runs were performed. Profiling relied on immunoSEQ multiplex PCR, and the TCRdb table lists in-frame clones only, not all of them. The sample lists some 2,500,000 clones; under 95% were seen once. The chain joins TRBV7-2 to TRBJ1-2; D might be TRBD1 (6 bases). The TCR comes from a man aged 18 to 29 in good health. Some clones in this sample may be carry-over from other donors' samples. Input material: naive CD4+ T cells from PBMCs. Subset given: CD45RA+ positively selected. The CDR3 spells CASSLGTAGEGYTF. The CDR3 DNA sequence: TGTGCCAGCAGCTTAGGGACGGCAGGGGAAGGCTACACCTTC.